Listed below are T cell receptor beta chains from one sample, sequenced in a study of cytomegalovirus exposure and HLA in healthy donors. Assay used: immunoSEQ multiplex PCR; TCRdb lists only in-frame clones, some missing. The sample shows tens of thousands of clones, around 70% of them seen only once. The sample was PBMCs. The receptors come from a woman aged 25-40 years in good health and CMV-seronegative. CDR3s leave out the opening cysteine and the closing phenylalanine or tryptophan.

V: TRBV30
J: TRBJ1-2
length: 11
CDR3: AWVGQANYGYT

V: TRBV12-2
J: TRBJ2-1
length: 13
CDR3: ASRSVGVSYNEQF

V: TRBV4-1
J: TRBJ1-5
length: 14
CDR3: ASSQEWAGGNQPQH

V: TRBV6-6
J: TRBJ2-1
length: 13
CDR3: ASSYKDTTYNEQF

V: TRBV6-5
J: TRBJ2-7
length: 12
CDR3: ASSYRAGSNEQY

V: TRBV18
J: TRBJ1-1
length: 11
CDR3: ASSHQERFEAF

V: TRBV19
J: TRBJ1-5
length: 12
CDR3: ASSGTGGDQPQH

V: TRBV10-3
J: TRBJ1-3
length: 13
CDR3: AIRPAGGTGNTIY

V: TRBV27
J: TRBJ1-2
length: 12
CDR3: ASSAGGQYYGYT

V: TRBV5-1
J: TRBJ2-5
length: 12
CDR3: ASSPLTEQETQY

V: TRBV6-1
J: TRBJ2-3
length: 14
CDR3: ASSVERGLGADTQY

V: TRBV18
J: TRBJ1-1
length: 12
CDR3: ASSPTGGDTEAF

V: TRBV13
J: TRBJ2-3
length: 9
CDR3: ASSLRDTQY

V: TRBV6-8
J: TRBJ2-7
length: 11
CDR3: ASKPQRDYEQY

V: TRBV6-5
J: TRBJ2-1
length: 11
CDR3: ASLNPSYNEQF

V: TRBV7-8
J: TRBJ1-2
length: 11
CDR3: ASSFGEHYGYT

V: TRBV6-1
J: TRBJ2-7
length: 13
CDR3: ASSEGTGGNYEQY

V: TRBV7-9
J: TRBJ1-5
length: 12
CDR3: ANPRSSSNQPQH

V: TRBV7-6
J: TRBJ2-3
length: 14
CDR3: ASSAGTSGGTDTQY

V: TRBV7-2
J: TRBJ1-5
length: 13
CDR3: ASSPNLLQVQPQH

V: TRBV13
J: TRBJ1-2
length: 8
CDR3: ASSFEHSF

V: TRBV18
J: TRBJ2-7
length: 12
CDR3: ASSPRDRLYEQY

V: TRBV9
J: TRBJ2-1
length: 11
CDR3: ASSVGSGDEQF

V: TRBV18
J: TRBJ2-1
length: 12
CDR3: ASCYRSSYNEQF

V: TRBV30
J: TRBJ2-3
length: 12
CDR3: AWSIGGGGDTQY

V: TRBV15
J: TRBJ2-5
length: 12
CDR3: ATSREGGGETQY

V: TRBV30
J: TRBJ1-4
length: 11
CDR3: AWARGDNEKLF

V: TRBV28
J: TRBJ1-2
length: 12
CDR3: ASSPGGGERSYT

V: TRBV4-2
J: TRBJ2-5
length: 16
CDR3: ASSQGPPAGGVQETQY

V: TRBV30
J: TRBJ1-2
length: 11
CDR3: AGSQLASYGYT

V: TRBV30
J: TRBJ2-7
length: 13
CDR3: AWSVATGGYYEQY

V: TRBV11-2
J: TRBJ2-5
length: 13
CDR3: ASSFGERVGETQY

V: TRBV11-2
J: TRBJ1-3
length: 14
CDR3: ASSLVGTASGNTIY